These 29 T cell receptor beta chains were all obtained from the same sample, sequenced in a study of shared clonotypes between healthy human individuals (dated by TCRdb to the early 2020s). CD8 naive samples consisted of CD45RO-negative cells that were positively selected for CCR7, yielding a CD45RA+CCR7+ population without TemRA cells. The protocol used for the library was the immunoSEQ multiplex PCR assay. Drawn from immuneACCESS, this table holds only the in-frame rearrangements with V and J called that TCRdb kept. Clones are partly lost; checked studies trace under half to an unresolved V gene and leave the rest unexplained. For this sample the table gives about 610,000 clones, of which 95% to 97% were detected only once. The ten largest clones represent about 0.12% of the sample. Sequencing input: naive CD8+ T cells sorted from blood. The cell subset or site label for this specimen denotes: CD45RA+CCR7+. These TCRs come from a woman under 40 in good health.

The chain couples TRBV6-5 to TRBJ1-1; D is uncertain. V lost 6 bases and J lost 5, with 13 bases in between. The CDR3 has 13 residues. Germline assignment: CDR1 MNHEY and CDR2 SVGAGI. The CDR3, as DNA: TGTGCCAGCAGGGGAGCTTTGGGGACTGAAGCTTTCTTT. Amino acids: CASRGALGTEAFF.

The chain carries TRBV7-9 and TRBJ2-2, with D maybe TRBD1 (6 bases). This CDR3 is built from 18 residues. Trimming shortened V by 2 bases and J by 5 bases, and 21 bases separated the two germline ends. Germline-derived CDR1 and CDR2 are SEHNR and FQNEAQ (reference sequence). The DNA for the CDR3 is TGTGCCAGCAGCTTATGGTCAACAGGGCCCCGGGAAACCGGGGAGCTGTTTTTT. This sequence encodes CASSLWSTGPRETGELFF.

The J gene is TRBJ2-3, the V gene TRBV5-6; D is possibly TRBD1 or TRBD2 (5 bases each). Germline CDR1 reads SGHDT; CDR2 reads YYEEEE. The CDR3 runs to 13 residues. Trimming shortened V by 3 bases and J by 10 bases, and 15 bases separated the two germline ends. CDR3 DNA sequence: TGTGCCAGCAGCTGGGACGGTAGCGAGGCGCAGTATTTT. Translating gives CASSWDGSEAQYF.

This chain's CDR3 is CASSQDGQGDGYTF. CDR3 nucleotides: TGTGCCAGCAGCCAAGACGGACAGGGCGATGGCTACACCTTC. The chain couples TRBV14 to TRBJ1-2; 8 nucleotides agree with TRBD1. The germline V gene encodes CDR1 SGHDN and CDR2 FVKESK. The CDR3 extends over 14 amino acids. J was trimmed by 6 bases and V by 0 bases; bases with no gene match: 3. Full variable domain (missing parts from reference TRBV14 and TRBJ1-2): EAGVTQFPSHSVIEKGQTVTLRCDPISGHDNLYWYRRVMGKEIKFLLHFVKESKQDESGMPNNRFLAERTGGTYSTLKVQPAELEDSGVYFCASSQDGQGDGYTFGSGTRLTVV.

The chain recombines TRBV28 with TRBJ1-1; 8 bases match TRBD1. This CDR3 contains 17 residues. Germline CDR1 and CDR2: MDHEN and SYDVKM. With 4 bases clipped from V and 5 bases from J, the junction kept 15 bases outside the gene matches. CDR3 sequence reads: CASSSIGPPGGRTEAFF. In DNA, the CDR3 is TGTGCCAGCAGTTCTATCGGGCCCCCAGGGGGCAGGACTGAAGCTTTCTTT.

The chain couples TRBV5-1 to TRBJ2-7; 9 nucleotides line up with TRBD1. CDR1 and CDR2 (germline): SGHRS, YFSETQ. The CDR3 totals 13 residues. The V and J ends lost 5 bases and 2 bases, in that order; junction bases with no gene match: 2. The CDR3 sequence is CASRQGAAYEQYF. CDR3 sequence (DNA): TGCGCCAGCAGACAGGGGGCGGCCTACGAGCAGTACTTC.

The gene calls are TRBV19 and TRBJ1-4, with TRBD1 as a possible D gene (6 bases). The CDR3 runs 18 residues. Germline assignment: CDR1 LNHDA and CDR2 SQIVND (reference sequence). V was shortened by 7 bases and J by 0 bases, with 21 bases between the two germline ends. CDR3 coding DNA: TGTGCCAGTACTCCGGGGCAGGGGCGCTTTGCAACTAATGAAAAACTGTTTTTT. Residues: CASTPGQGRFATNEKLFF.

The chain couples TRBV4-1 to TRBJ1-1; perhaps TRBD1 as D (5 bases). The CDR3 spans 17 residues. Germline V gives CDR1 MGHRA, CDR2 YSYEKL. V was pared by 5 bases and J by 0 bases, with 19 bases between. CDR3 protein: CASSETEQVVMNTEAFF. The CDR3 nucleotides are TGCGCCAGCAGCGAAACTGAACAGGTTGTAATGAACACTGAAGCTTTCTTT.

The chain has TRBV6-5 and TRBJ2-2; unclear D gene. Germline loops: CDR1 MNHEY, CDR2 SVGAGI. The germline V and J ends were trimmed by 2 bases and 0 bases, with 7 bases remaining between them. CDR3 length: 15 amino acids. The CDR3 reads CASSYRPANTGELFF. CDR3 in DNA: TGTGCCAGCAGTTACCGGCCAGCGAACACCGGGGAGCTGTTTTTT.

This clone was found once. The gene calls are TRBV28 and TRBJ2-1; the D gene is possibly TRBD2 (6 bases). Trimming cost V 7 bases and J 3 bases, with 22 bases left between them. The CDR3 length is 17 residues. Germline values: CDR1 MDHEN, CDR2 SYDVKM. CDR3 in DNA: TGTGCCAGCAATCACGGTGAGGCGGGATACCACTACAATGAGCAGTTCTTC. Translated: CASNHGEAGYHYNEQFF. Full variable domain (remainder filled in from reference TRBV28 and TRBJ2-1): DVKVTQSSRYLVKRTGEKVFLECVQDMDHENMFWYRQDPGLGLRLIYFSYDVKMKEKGDIPEGYSVSREKKERFSLILESASTNQTSMYLCASNHGEAGYHYNEQFFGPGTRLTVL.

This chain joins TRBV2 and TRBJ1-5, with D possibly being TRBD1 (5 bases). The germline V gene has CDR1 SNHLY and CDR2 FYNNEI. V lost 6 bases, J lost 1 base, and 13 bases lay in between. This CDR3 is built from 15 residues. The DNA of the CDR3 is TGTGCCAGCAGGAACTTCGGGGCGAGCAATCAGCCCCAGCATTTT. Translated: CASRNFGASNQPQHF.

The chain uses TRBV7-9 and TRBJ2-1; 9 bases map to TRBD1. CDR1 is SEHNR, CDR2 FQNEAQ, per germline (reference sequence). This CDR3 region has 13 residues. V lost 4 bases to trimming and J lost 5 bases; unmatched junction nucleotides: 0. CDR3 loop: CASSWTGDNEQFF. The CDR3 coding sequence is TGTGCCAGCAGCTGGACAGGGGACAATGAGCAGTTCTTC.

The chain recombines TRBV5-8 with TRBJ2-7, with 10 bases identical to TRBD2. V was clipped by 4 bases and J by 2 bases; unmatched bases: 6. Germline V gene sequence: CDR1 SGHTS, CDR2 YDEGEE. The CDR3 extends over 15 amino acids. The CDR3: CASSPLAGVPYEQYF. The DNA of the CDR3 is TGTGCCAGCAGCCCGCTAGCGGGAGTACCCTACGAGCAGTACTTC.

The gene calls are TRBV28 and TRBJ1-2; the match to TRBD1 covers 9 bases. CDR3 length: 15 residues. V shed 5 bases, J shed 5 bases, and the junction held 9 bases outside the gene matches. Germline assignment: CDR1 MDHEN and CDR2 SYDVKM. The CDR3 loop is CASSTAGTGFYGYTF. CDR3 DNA sequence: TGTGCCAGCAGTACAGCCGGGACAGGGTTTTATGGCTACACCTTC.

The chain couples TRBV5-4 to TRBJ2-7, with 8 bases lining up with TRBD2. V lost 5 bases and J lost 4; bases outside the gene matches: 11. CDR3 length equals 15 residues. The germline V gene encodes CDR1 SGHNT and CDR2 YYREEE (reference sequence). This CDR3 is CASSTRLAGSYEQYF. In DNA, the CDR3 is TGTGCCAGCAGTACTAGGCTAGCGGGTTCGTACGAGCAGTACTTC.

This clone was found once. The chain carries TRBV28 and TRBJ2-7; no firm D call. Germline CDR1 is MDHEN and CDR2 is SYDVKM. Trimming stripped 3 bases from V and 3 bases from J, with 12 bases between. The CDR3 is made up of 14 amino acids. CDR3 protein: CASSLRQAYYEQYF. The CDR3 nucleotides read TGTGCCAGCAGTTTGCGGCAGGCCTACTACGAGCAGTACTTC.

The gene calls are TRBV5-1 and TRBJ1-3; 9 bases fit TRBD1. The CDR3 length is 17 residues. CDR1 is SGHRS, CDR2 YFSETQ, per germline. Unmatched junction bases numbered 16, after V lost 4 bases and J lost 8 bases. DNA for the CDR3: TGCGCCAGCAGCCCGCCGCCTGGGACAGGGTTCGCTGACACCATATATTTT. Protein: CASSPPPGTGFADTIYF.

The chain joins TRBV7-9 to TRBJ2-3; 7 positions agree with TRBD2. In germline, CDR1 is SEHNR, CDR2 FQNEAQ (reference sequence). The CDR3 has 16 amino acids. Trimming removed 0 bases from V and 4 bases from J; junction bases left unmatched: 7. DNA of the CDR3: TGTGCCAGCAGCTTAGCCGGGGGAGGGCCGGCAGATACGCAGTATTTT. Translating gives CASSLAGGGPADTQYF.

This chain connects TRBV19 to TRBJ2-3; 12 bases map to TRBD2. The CDR3 has 19 residues. J lost 2 bases, V lost 0 bases, and 9 bases had no gene match. The germline gives CDR1 LNHDA, CDR2 SQIVND (reference sequence). In DNA, the CDR3 is TGTGCCAGTAGTATAGATCTAGGGACTAGCGGGCGCCTCACAGATACGCAGTATTTT. Amino acid sequence: CASSIDLGTSGRLTDTQYF.

The chain couples TRBV15 to TRBJ2-1; 7 nucleotides match TRBD1. The CDR3 is 14 amino acids. With V trimmed by 4 bases and J by 8 bases, 8 bases remained unmatched. Germline V gives CDR1 LNHNV, CDR2 YYDKDF (reference sequence). The CDR3 reads CATSILGQVHEQFF. CDR3 sequence (DNA): TGTGCCACCAGCATACTCGGACAGGTCCATGAGCAGTTCTTC.

This chain connects TRBV11-2 to TRBJ2-7, with 10 positions matching TRBD1. In germline, CDR1 is SGHAT, CDR2 FQNNGV. The CDR3 runs 15 residues. V trimming: 4 bases; J trimming: 3 bases; junction bases outside the gene matches: 6. The CDR3 loop is CASSWDRGGYYEQYF. The CDR3 DNA follows: TGTGCCAGCAGCTGGGACAGGGGTGGTTACTACGAGCAGTACTTC.

J is TRBJ1-1 and V is TRBV11-2; the D is unclear. CDR1 is SGHAT, CDR2 FQNNGV, per germline. V lost 1 base and J lost 5, with 14 bases in between. The CDR3 covers 15 residues. The CDR3, as DNA: TGTGCCAGCAGCTTAGGAGACTCCTTGTTGACTGAAGCTTTCTTT. It translates to CASSLGDSLLTEAFF.

The chain employs TRBV11-3 and TRBJ2-7, with TRBD2 identical over 11 bases. The CDR3 extends over 16 amino acids. V was clipped by 5 bases and J by 4 bases; unmatched bases: 10. The germline gives CDR1 SGHNT, CDR2 YENEEA. The CDR3 reads CASSPSKGLAEYEQYF. CDR3 nucleotides: TGTGCCAGCAGCCCTTCCAAGGGACTAGCGGAATACGAGCAGTACTTC.

The chain couples TRBV19 to TRBJ2-7; D is uncertain. V was shortened by 1 base and J by 9 bases, with 16 bases between the two germline ends. The CDR3 consists of 14 residues. Germline CDR1 is LNHDA and CDR2 is SQIVND (reference sequence). This CDR3 reads CASSIGLSSDGQYF. In nucleotides, the CDR3 is TGTGCCAGTAGTATAGGGCTCTCCAGCGACGGGCAGTACTTC.

This clone occurred once. The gene calls are TRBV6-6 and TRBJ2-2; weak D call: TRBD2 (6 bases). The length of the CDR3 is 14 residues. Germline CDR1 and CDR2: MNHNY and SVGAGI (reference sequence). V gave up 5 bases and J gave up 6 bases, with 13 bases separating them. This chain's CDR3 is CASSPSTRPGELFF. The CDR3 nucleotides are TGTGCCAGCAGTCCTTCGACTAGACCCGGGGAGCTGTTTTTT.

The rearrangement joins TRBV27 to TRBJ2-7; 11 bases align to TRBD2. This CDR3 has 15 amino acids. CDR1 is MNHEY and CDR2 is SMNVEV in the germline V gene (reference sequence). V shed 6 bases, J shed 2 bases, and the junction held 6 bases outside the gene matches. This CDR3 is CASRGIAGGPYEQYF. CDR3 DNA sequence: TGTGCCAGCAGGGGGATAGCGGGAGGGCCCTACGAGCAGTACTTC.

The chain employs TRBV28 and TRBJ2-3; 8 nucleotides match TRBD2. J gave up 4 bases and V 11 bases, and 8 bases lay outside the gene matches. The CDR3 is made up of 13 amino acids. Germline CDR1 is MDHEN and CDR2 is SYDVKM. As DNA, the CDR3 is TGTGCCTGTACCCCGGGGGGGCCAGATACGCAGTATTTT. It is translated as CACTPGGPDTQYF.

This clone came up once. The chain employs TRBV28 and TRBJ1-5; D remains ambiguous. V was shortened by 4 bases and J by 0 bases, with 19 bases between the two germline ends. In germline, CDR1 is MDHEN, CDR2 SYDVKM. This CDR3 region has 18 residues. The DNA for the CDR3 is TGTGCCAGCAGTTCTCTCTTCTGGAGGGCGGATAGCAATCAGCCCCAGCATTTT. Translation gives CASSSLFWRADSNQPQHF. The whole variable domain, filled in from reference TRBV28 and TRBJ1-5, reads DVKVTQSSRYLVKRTGEKVFLECVQDMDHENMFWYRQDPGLGLRLIYFSYDVKMKEKGDIPEGYSVSREKKERFSLILESASTNQTSMYLCASSSLFWRADSNQPQHFGDGTRLSIL.

This chain uses TRBV4-1 with TRBJ2-5; 9 positions match TRBD2. TRBJ2-7 matches the DNA end more closely, so the J call is doubtful. Per the germline V gene, CDR1 is MGHRA and CDR2 is YSYEKL. CDR3 size: 14 residues. CDR3 coding DNA: TGCGCCAGCAGCCAAGAGGGACTAGCTATCGAGCAGTACTTC. As protein: CASSQEGLAIEQYF.